The 11 T cell receptor beta chains below come from one sample, sequenced in a study of cytomegalovirus exposure and HLA in healthy donors. Clones were read by immunoSEQ multiplex PCR, and TCRdb kept only the in-frame ones, dropping some. The table records some 250,000 clones, around 87% of them present only once. Sequencing was performed on PBMCs. These receptors were collected from a woman aged 25-40 years in good health and CMV-seropositive.

V usage is TRBV27 and J usage is TRBJ2-3, with D possibly matching TRBD1 (5 bases). The CDR3 is 17 amino acids. Germline CDR1 and CDR2: MNHEY and SMNVEV (reference sequence). V lost 3 bases and J 0 bases, leaving 16 bases between the germline ends. The DNA of the CDR3 is TGTGCCAGCAGTTTCCAGGGCAGGTACCACAGCACAGATACGCAGTATTTT. This codes for CASSFQGRYHSTDTQYF.

This clone appeared many times. The gene calls are TRBV25-1 and TRBJ1-2; TRBD1 might be the D (5 bases). The CDR3 covers 17 residues. Trimming took 2 bases from V and 1 from J, leaving 17 bases between them. From germline, CDR1 is MGHDK and CDR2 SYGVNS. The CDR3 loop is CASSEVGEGSLNYGYTF. DNA of the CDR3: TGTGCCAGCAGTGAAGTGGGGGAGGGAAGCCTTAACTATGGCTACACCTTC.

The chain joins TRBV7-3 to TRBJ2-1; 12 bases fit TRBD2. The trim removed 6 bases at V and 5 bases at J, leaving 8 bases unmatched. The length of the CDR3 is 16 residues. The germline gives CDR1 SGHTA, CDR2 FQGTGA. CDR3 nucleotides: TGTGCCAGCAGTTTACCCGGACTAGCGGGGAACAATGAGCAGTTCTTC. As protein: CASSLPGLAGNNEQFF. The full variable domain, rest sourced from reference TRBV7-3 and TRBJ2-1, is GAGVSQTPSNKVTEKGKYVELRCDPISGHTALYWYRQSLGQGPEFLIYFQGTGAADDSGLPNDRFFAVRPEGSVSTLKIQRTERGDSAVYLCASSLPGLAGNNEQFFGPGTRLTVL.

V gene TRBV14 combines with J gene TRBJ2-7; 8 bases are shared with TRBD2. Germline V CDR1 and CDR2: SGHDN, FVKESK. V dropped 4 bases and J dropped 2; count of bases not matched to a gene: 10. The CDR3 sequence is 16 residues long. The DNA of the CDR3 is TGTGCCAGCAGCCCCCGCTACTCACTAGCGGCCTACGAGCAGTACTTC. It specifies CASSPRYSLAAYEQYF.

The chain combines TRBV6-1 with TRBJ2-2; D unresolved. The germline V and J ends were trimmed by 8 bases and 6 bases, with 19 bases remaining between them. The germline gives CDR1 MNHNS, CDR2 SASEGT. The CDR3 is 15 residues long. CDR3 in amino acids: CASSPLGRGSGELFF. The CDR3 DNA sequence: TGTGCCAGCTCCCCATTAGGCAGAGGTTCCGGGGAGCTGTTTTTT.

The chain uses TRBV27 and TRBJ2-7; 7 bases line up with TRBD1. Germline values: CDR1 MNHEY, CDR2 SMNVEV (reference sequence). The CDR3 loop spans 15 amino acids. J lost 1 base, V lost 4 bases, and 7 bases had no gene match. CDR3 DNA: TGTGCCAGCAGTTCTGGTTCAGGGGGATCCTACGAGCAGTACTTC. Its translation is CASSSGSGGSYEQYF.

This clone was detected a few times. The chain recombines TRBV19 with TRBJ2-7; 7 nucleotides line up with TRBD2. Germline-derived CDR1 and CDR2 are LNHDA and SQIVND (reference sequence). After removal of 10 bases from V and 6 bases from J, the junction contained 15 bases not matched to a gene. The CDR3 runs to 14 residues. Here the CDR3 reads CATALGAGEGEQYF. CDR3 nucleotides: TGTGCCACCGCTCTTGGGGCGGGAGAAGGCGAGCAGTACTTC.

The rearrangement joins TRBV30 to TRBJ1-4; TRBD1 matches 8 bases. Germline V gene sequence: CDR1 GTSNPN, CDR2 SVGIG (reference sequence). After removal of 0 bases from V and 8 bases from J, the junction contained 5 bases not matched to a gene. This CDR3 comprises 14 residues. DNA for the CDR3: TGTGCCTGGAGTGTACTGTCAGGGGGCGAAAAACTGTTTTTT. It codes for CAWSVLSGGEKLFF.

This chain uses TRBV5-6 with TRBJ2-7; D gene ambiguous. V dropped 4 bases and J dropped 1 base, with 12 bases sitting between them. The CDR3 covers 14 residues. CDR1 SGHDT and CDR2 YYEEEE come from the germline V gene. In DNA, the CDR3 is TGTGCCAGCAGCCGAAGACTGGGTTCCTACGAGCAGTACTTC. This translates into CASSRRLGSYEQYF.

CDR3 in DNA: TGTGCCAGCAGGCCCCCGGGAGGAGGTGAGCAGTACTTC. It encodes CASRPPGGGEQYF. This rearrangement joins TRBV6-5 to TRBJ2-7, with 7 positions matching TRBD2. The CDR3 loop spans 13 amino acids. Germline values: CDR1 MNHEY, CDR2 SVGAGI. Trimming took 6 bases from V and 7 from J; bases not matched to a gene: 9.

V is TRBV5-1 and J is TRBJ2-3; 9 bases fit TRBD1. V dropped 3 bases and J dropped 4; count of bases not matched to a gene: 3. Germline CDR1 SGHRS, CDR2 YFSETQ. This CDR3 has 14 amino acids. The CDR3 here is CASSSTGGADTQYF. The CDR3 nucleotides read TGCGCCAGCAGCTCGACAGGGGGAGCAGATACGCAGTATTTT.